This T cell receptor (beta chain) was recovered during a study of T cells after yellow fever vaccination. From the 5' RACE reads, TCRdb called clonotypes with MiXCR, one entry per CDR3 protein. The sample contains approximately 300,000 distinct CDR3 sequences, around 7% of which appear only once. This TCR was recovered from a man between 18 and 29 years old who received the YFV17D yellow fever vaccine. The sample was PBMCs, taken about 49 days after the first yellow fever vaccination.

This chain's CDR3 is CASRGPRDTQYF. CDR3 nucleotides: TGTGCCAGCAGGGGACCGCGGGATACGCAGTATTTT. The chain joins TRBV2 to TRBJ2-3; D is tentatively TRBD1 or TRBD2 (5 bases each). From germline, CDR1 is SNHLY and CDR2 FYNNEI. This CDR3 comprises 12 residues. V was pared by 6 bases and J by 6 bases, with 10 bases between.